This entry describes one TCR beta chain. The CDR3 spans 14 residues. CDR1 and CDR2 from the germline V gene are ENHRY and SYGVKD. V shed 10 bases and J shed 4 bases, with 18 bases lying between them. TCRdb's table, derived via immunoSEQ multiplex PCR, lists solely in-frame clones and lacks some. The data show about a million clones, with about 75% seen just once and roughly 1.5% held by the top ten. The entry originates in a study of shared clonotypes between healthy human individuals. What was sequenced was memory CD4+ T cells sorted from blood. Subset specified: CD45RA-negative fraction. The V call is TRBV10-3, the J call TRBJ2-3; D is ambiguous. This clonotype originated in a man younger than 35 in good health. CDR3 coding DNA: TGTGCCACCGTTCAATTAGGAGAGGCAGATACGCAGTATTTT. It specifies CATVQLGEADTQYF.